The 27 T cell receptor beta chains listed next were all sequenced from one sample in a study of shared clonotypes between healthy human individuals. TCRdb's copy holds only in-frame clones and misses some; the assay was immunoSEQ multiplex PCR. The repertoire holds roughly 1,800,000 clones, with about 95% as singletons. Terminally differentiated effector memory CD45RA+ cells were excluded by CCR7 positive selection of CD45RO-negative cells. Sequencing used naive CD8+ T cells sorted from blood. The receptors here all came from a man aged 18 to 29 in good health.

The V and J genes are TRBV5-1 and TRBJ1-1, with D uncertain. Germline V CDR1 and CDR2: SGHRS, YFSETQ. V was clipped by 1 base and J by 8 bases, with 15 bases between them. The CDR3 runs 14 residues. In DNA form, the CDR3 reads TGCGCCAGCAGCTTGCTGGGTTCACCGACCGAAGCTTTCTTT. It is translated as CASSLLGSPTEAFF.

The chain has TRBV4-3 and TRBJ2-1, with D perhaps TRBD1 (6 bases). V was pared by 2 bases and J by 8 bases, with 13 bases between. Germline loops: CDR1 LGHNA, CDR2 YSLEER. This CDR3 has 14 residues. DNA for the CDR3: TGCGCCAGCAGCCAAAGGGGGAGAGGGGATGAGCAGTTCTTC. This translates into CASSQRGRGDEQFF.

A note on this clone: Since a much larger clone is just one base distant, this may be a read error. This chain uses TRBV29-1 with TRBJ2-1; TRBD1 matches 8 bases. The germline CDR1 and CDR2 sequences are SQVTM and ANQGSEA. The CDR3 sequence is 14 residues long. The CDR3 DNA is TGCAGCGTCCCCTTGGGGACAGGTGCAAATGGGCAGTTCTTC. Translating gives CSVPLGTGANGQFF.

This chain connects TRBV4-3 to TRBJ2-7, with D tentatively TRBD2 (6 bases). Germline loops: CDR1 LGHNA, CDR2 YSLEER. This CDR3 has 15 residues. V was clipped by 1 base and J by 2 bases, with 12 bases between them. DNA of the CDR3: TGCGCCAGCAGCCAAGCAAGGGACTTTACCTACGAGCAGTACTTC. Its protein is CASSQARDFTYEQYF.

The CDR3 protein is CASSTSVGDITQSTDTQYF. CDR3 DNA sequence: TGTGCCAGCAGCACTAGCGTGGGGGATATCACCCAGAGCACAGATACGCAGTATTTT. The chain carries TRBV9 and TRBJ2-3; TRBD2 matches 7 bases. V lost 4 bases, J lost 0 bases, and 17 bases stayed unmatched. From germline, CDR1 is SGDLS and CDR2 YYNGEE. This CDR3 is built from 19 residues.

This sequence joins TRBV23-1 and TRBJ2-3; TRBD2 aligns across 7 bases. TRBV23-1 belongs to the ORF category, with a function that is uncertain. The CDR3 covers 19 residues. The V gene end was trimmed by 3 bases and the J gene end by 0 bases; junction bases not matched to a gene: 15. The CDR3 nucleotides are TGCGCCAGCAGTCACCAGAGGGCGGGGGATTTAACTAGCACAGATACGCAGTATTTT. As protein: CASSHQRAGDLTSTDTQYF.

This chain uses TRBV6-1 with TRBJ2-1; tentatively, D is TRBD2 (5 bases). V was pared by 3 bases and J by 1 base, with 10 bases between. The CDR3 length is 15 residues. CDR1 is MNHNS, CDR2 SASEGT, per germline. CDR3 residues: CASSDWRWSYNEQFF. In DNA, the CDR3 is TGTGCCAGCAGTGATTGGAGGTGGTCCTACAATGAGCAGTTCTTC.

V is TRBV5-6 and J is TRBJ1-2; 8 bases are shared with TRBD1. Germline CDR1 and CDR2: SGHDT and YYEEEE. The CDR3 totals 16 residues. The V gene end was trimmed by 1 base and the J gene end by 5 bases; junction bases not matched to a gene: 10. Here the CDR3 DNA reads TGTGCCAGCAGCTTGAGCCAGGGGGCGGCGGGGTATGGCTACACCTTC. It codes for CASSLSQGAAGYGYTF.

The CDR3 here is CASSLGIPSAGELFF. Here the CDR3 DNA reads TGTGCCAGCAGCTTAGGAATCCCCAGCGCCGGGGAGCTGTTTTTT. The chain uses TRBV7-6 and TRBJ2-2; no firm D call. V shed 1 base and J shed 6 bases, with 12 bases lying between them. The CDR3 is 15 residues long. Per germline, CDR1 SGHVS and CDR2 FNYEAQ.

The J gene is TRBJ2-3, the V gene TRBV5-4; no reliable D call. CDR1 is SGHNT and CDR2 is YYREEE in the germline V gene (reference sequence). The V gene lost 0 bases and the J gene lost 4 bases, with 9 bases spanning the gap. The CDR3 runs to 14 residues. The CDR3 protein is CASSLVALSDTQYF. Here the CDR3 DNA reads TGTGCCAGCAGCTTGGTGGCTCTCTCAGATACGCAGTATTTT.

This clone appeared a single time. The J gene is TRBJ1-4, the V gene TRBV19; D not resolved. This CDR3 is 13 amino acids long. Germline CDR1 reads LNHDA; CDR2 reads SQIVND (reference sequence). The V gene lost 3 bases and the J gene lost 14 bases, with 16 bases spanning the gap. The CDR3 nucleotides are TGTGCCAGTAGTATCGATCCTACTGCTGAGCTGTTTTTT. As protein: CASSIDPTAELFF.

The chain recombines TRBV7-6 with TRBJ1-1, with TRBD1 identical over 7 bases. The CDR3 runs to 15 residues. Trimming took 4 bases from V and 5 from J; bases not matched to a gene: 10. Germline V lookup: CDR1 SGHVS, CDR2 FNYEAQ. The CDR3 protein is CASSYNTGARTEAFF. The CDR3 DNA follows: TGTGCCAGCAGCTACAACACAGGGGCACGGACTGAAGCTTTCTTT. Full variable domain (missing parts from reference TRBV7-6 and TRBJ1-1): GAGVSQSPRYKVTKRGQDVALRCDPISGHVSLYWYRQALGQGPEFLTYFNYEAQQDKSGLPNDRFSAERPEGSISTLTIQRTEQRDSAMYRCASSYNTGARTEAFFGQGTRLTVV.

This sequence joins TRBV5-6 and TRBJ1-4, with D unresolved. Germline lookup yields CDR1 SGHDT and CDR2 YYEEEE. The CDR3 extends over 16 amino acids. Trimming pared 4 bases from V and 3 bases from J, leaving 16 bases between. The chain's CDR3 is CASSALSPEANEKLFF. The CDR3 coding sequence is TGTGCCAGCAGCGCCCTATCGCCCGAGGCTAATGAAAAACTGTTTTTT.

As regards this clone: Other DNA sequences within the sample encode an identical CDR3. V is TRBV6-6 and J is TRBJ2-3; D is unresolved. The CDR3 is made up of 12 amino acids. V was shortened by 2 bases and J by 5 bases, with 5 bases between the two germline ends. Germline CDR1 is MNHNY and CDR2 is SVGAGI (reference sequence). The CDR3 here is CASSYGEDTQYF. CDR3 coding DNA: TGTGCCAGCAGTTACGGAGAAGATACGCAGTATTTT.

J is TRBJ2-1 and V is TRBV6-1; no definite D call. The germline gives CDR1 MNHNS, CDR2 SASEGT. Trimming cost V 4 bases and J 9 bases, with 16 bases left between them. The CDR3 sequence is 14 residues long. CDR3 DNA: TGTGCCAGCAGTGTCCCGGTGGGAAGGAGTGAGCAGTTCTTC. Amino acids: CASSVPVGRSEQFF.

A note on this clone: Additional DNA sequences in this sample encode the identical CDR3. This rearrangement joins TRBV4-1 to TRBJ2-7; TRBD1 or TRBD2 may be the D gene (6 bases each). Trimming took 0 bases from V and 3 from J, leaving 12 bases between them. CDR1 and CDR2 (germline): MGHRA, YSYEKL. This CDR3 contains 15 residues. This CDR3 reads CASSQEGGASYEQYF. CDR3 DNA: TGCGCCAGCAGCCAAGAGGGGGGCGCCAGCTACGAGCAGTACTTC.

The rearrangement uses TRBV2 and TRBJ2-1; unclear D gene. The CDR3 totals 14 residues. CDR1 is SNHLY, CDR2 FYNNEI, per germline. Trimming stripped 7 bases from V and 6 bases from J, with 16 bases between. DNA of the CDR3: TGTGCCAGCACGTCTTTGGACCGCCCCAATGAGCAGTTCTTC. This sequence encodes CASTSLDRPNEQFF. Full variable domain (remainder filled in from reference TRBV2 and TRBJ2-1): EPEVTQTPSHQVTQMGQEVILRCVPISNHLYFYWYRQILGQKVEFLVSFYNNEISEKSEIFDDQFSVERPDGSNFTLKIRSTKLEDSAMYFCASTSLDRPNEQFFGPGTRLTVL.

Remarks on this clone: The sample has other DNA sequences that encode this CDR3 too. The V and J genes are TRBV4-1 and TRBJ2-3; D is perhaps TRBD2 (6 bases). Deletions cut 1 base from V and 3 bases from J, with 11 bases between. Germline V gene sequence: CDR1 MGHRA, CDR2 YSYEKL. This CDR3 spans 15 amino acids. Here the CDR3 DNA reads TGCGCCAGCAGCCAAGTCGGGGCGGGGACAGATACGCAGTATTTT. Its translation is CASSQVGAGTDTQYF.

The CDR3 DNA sequence: TGTGCCAGCAGTTTAATTAGCGGGAGGGCCTACGAGCAGTACTTC. Translation: CASSLISGRAYEQYF. V usage is TRBV27 and J usage is TRBJ2-7, with 11 bases that match TRBD2. CDR1 is MNHEY, CDR2 SMNVEV, per germline (reference sequence). J gave up 2 bases and V 2 bases, and 2 bases lay outside the gene matches. The CDR3 is 15 residues long.

The V call is TRBV5-4, the J call TRBJ1-2; D is uncertain. V lost 7 bases and J 8 bases, leaving 12 bases between the germline ends. The CDR3 runs to 11 residues. CDR1 is SGHNT and CDR2 is YYREEE in the germline V gene (reference sequence). The CDR3 loop reads CASGQLEGYTF. The CDR3 DNA follows: TGTGCCAGCGGCCAATTAGAAGGCTACACCTTC.

As regards this clone: The sample carries other DNA sequences with the same CDR3. CDR3 loop: CASSPWTENTGELFF. The CDR3 DNA is TGTGCCAGCTCACCATGGACGGAGAACACCGGGGAGCTGTTTTTT. This chain connects TRBV18 to TRBJ2-2; the D is unclear. Germline CDR1 KGHSH, CDR2 LQKENI. V gave up 2 bases and J gave up 1 base, with 8 bases separating them. The CDR3 has 15 amino acids.

J is TRBJ2-7 and V is TRBV10-2, with D possibly being TRBD1 (5 bases). The V and J ends lost 6 bases and 3 bases respectively, with 9 bases between them. The CDR3 runs 12 residues. Germline V CDR1 and CDR2: WSHSY, SAAADI. CDR3 DNA sequence: TGCGCCAGCAGGGACATCCACTACGAGCAGTACTTC. Amino acid sequence: CASRDIHYEQYF.

A remark on this clone: The sample has other DNA sequences that encode this CDR3 too. V usage is TRBV19 and J usage is TRBJ1-1; 8 bases are shared with TRBD1. Germline trimming cut 1 base from V and 5 bases from J; bases unmatched to any gene: 3. Germline CDR1 reads LNHDA; CDR2 reads SQIVND (reference sequence). The CDR3 covers 14 residues. CDR3 sequence (DNA): TGTGCCAGTAGTATAGGACAGGGGCCAACTGAAGCTTTCTTT. Translated: CASSIGQGPTEAFF.

This clone showed up just once. The rearrangement links TRBV7-9 to TRBJ2-2; D ambiguous. CDR1 and CDR2 from the germline V gene are SEHNR and FQNEAQ (reference sequence). There are 14 residues in the CDR3. V was pared by 1 base and J by 4 bases, with 7 bases between. DNA for the CDR3: TGTGCCAGCAGCTTAGATGGTTCCACCGGGGAGCTGTTTTTT. This codes for CASSLDGSTGELFF.

This chain links TRBV9 with TRBJ1-4; D gene uncertain. Trimming removed 0 bases from V and 11 bases from J, with 8 bases in between. This CDR3 is built from 12 residues. Germline V gene data show CDR1 as SGDLS and CDR2 as YYNGEE. For the CDR3, the DNA is TGTGCCAGCAGCGTAGAAGGCGGTAAACTGTTTTTT. It yields the protein CASSVEGGKLFF.

The chain joins TRBV13 to TRBJ2-2; D unclear. Trimming left V 0 bases short and J 7 bases short, with 6 bases between. CDR3 size: 13 residues. Germline values: CDR1 PRHDT, CDR2 FYEKMQ (reference sequence). Written as DNA, the CDR3 is TGTGCCAGCAGCTTAGGGGCAGTCGGGGAGCTGTTTTTT. This gives the protein CASSLGAVGELFF.

The chain joins TRBV2 to TRBJ2-3, with 7 positions matching TRBD1. V was clipped by 5 bases and J by 0 bases; unmatched bases: 5. CDR3 length: 15 amino acids. Germline V CDR1 and CDR2: SNHLY, FYNNEI. The CDR3 here is CASSRGTASTDTQYF. The CDR3 DNA sequence: TGTGCCAGCAGTCGTGGGACAGCCAGCACAGATACGCAGTATTTT.